These 31 T cell receptor beta chains share one sample of origin, sequenced in a study of HIV-infected children after antiretroviral therapy interruption. The sample's treatment: PENTA 11 planned treatment interruption arm or continuous ART arm. A 3' RACE protocol on RNA, with unique molecular identifiers, produced the TCR library. TCRdb reprocessed the 3' RACE reads via MiXCR and lists one record per CDR3 protein. The sample lists approximately 95,000 distinct CDR3 sequences; about 7% were seen once. Here the sequenced sample was CD45RA+ CD4+ T cells from PBMCs, pooled from several time points, taken from a donor given antiretroviral therapy, either interrupted or continuous. Subset in this sample: naive CD4+ CD45RA+ CD45RO- T cells. All receptors derive from a pool of human donors with HIV.

The V gene is TRBV20-1, the J gene TRBJ2-7; the D gene is possibly TRBD1 (5 bases). The V gene's germline CDR1 is DFQATT and CDR2 SNEGSKA (reference sequence). The CDR3 length is 13 residues. V dropped 6 bases and J dropped 5 bases, with 17 bases sitting between them. The CDR3 DNA sequence: TGCAGTGCGTCGAACAGGCGTAGAGACGAGCAGTACTTC. Its translation: CSASNRRRDEQYF.

This clonotype has a count of ten or more. The gene calls are TRBV11-3 and TRBJ1-2, with 8 bases identical to TRBD1. The CDR3 loop spans 14 amino acids. With V trimmed by 3 bases and J by 4 bases, 4 bases remained unmatched. Germline values: CDR1 SGHNT, CDR2 YENEEA. This CDR3 reads CASSLSGGSYGYTF. CDR3 sequence (DNA): TGTGCCAGCAGCTTGTCAGGGGGCAGCTATGGCTACACCTTC.

The V and J genes are TRBV20-1 and TRBJ2-1, with TRBD1 as a possible D gene (6 bases). Germline V gene data show CDR1 as DFQATT and CDR2 as SNEGSKA (reference sequence). The CDR3 sequence is 13 residues long. Between the trimmed V and J ends, which lost 0 bases and 7 bases, there was a span of 10 bases. CDR3 sequence reads: CSAREGALNEQFF. The CDR3, as DNA: TGCAGTGCTAGAGAGGGGGCTCTTAATGAGCAGTTCTTC.

The rearrangement joins TRBV5-1 to TRBJ2-7; maybe TRBD2 (6 bases). The length of the CDR3 is 15 residues. Germline CDR1 is SGHRS and CDR2 is YFSETQ. V lost 0 bases to trimming and J lost 6 bases, with 16 bases between them. The CDR3 DNA reads TGCGCCAGCAGCTTGGGTCTTGGGGGGATGAGCGAGCAGTACTTC. It specifies CASSLGLGGMSEQYF. Full variable domain (remainder filled in from reference TRBV5-1 and TRBJ2-7): KAGVTQTPRYLIKTRGQQVTLSCSPISGHRSVSWYQQTPGQGLQFLFEYFSETQRNKGNFPGRFSGRQFSNSRSEMNVSTLELGDSALYLCASSLGLGGMSEQYFGPGTRLTVT.

The chain recombines TRBV29-1 with TRBJ2-7; D gene ambiguous. Trimming pared 4 bases from V and 3 bases from J, leaving 22 bases between. The CDR3 is 16 amino acids. Germline assignment: CDR1 SQVTM and CDR2 ANQGSEA. In DNA, the CDR3 is TGCAGCGTTGTAGAGGTTATGGGTGGACCGCTCTACGAGCAGTACTTC. This gives the protein CSVVEVMGGPLYEQYF.

This clonotype was recorded many times. The rearrangement uses TRBV24-1 and TRBJ2-1; D may be TRBD2 (6 bases). Deletions cut 0 bases from V and 7 bases from J, with 18 bases between. Germline CDR1 is KGHDR and CDR2 is SFDVKD. The CDR3 loop spans 17 amino acids. The CDR3 sequence is CATSDLHGEVRENEQFF. CDR3 DNA: TGTGCCACCAGTGATTTGCATGGGGAGGTAAGGGAAAATGAGCAGTTCTTC.

This clonotype was observed a handful of times. The chain uses TRBV5-1 and TRBJ1-1, with a weak D call TRBD1 (5 bases). Trimming stripped 3 bases from V and 1 base from J, with 10 bases between. Germline CDR1 reads SGHRS; CDR2 reads YFSETQ. This CDR3 is 14 amino acids long. CDR3 sequence: CASSSSTENTEAFF. CDR3 DNA: TGCGCCAGCAGCTCATCGACAGAGAACACTGAAGCTTTCTTT.

This clonotype appeared many times. The V and J genes are TRBV28 and TRBJ1-6, with TRBD1 matching 10 bases. The CDR3 covers 19 residues. Germline CDR1 MDHEN, CDR2 SYDVKM. Trimming cost V 5 bases and J 7 bases; bases outside gene matches: 17. This chain's CDR3 is CASSLGTGVLVTNNSPLHF. DNA for the CDR3: TGTGCCAGCAGTCTAGGGACAGGGGTTCTTGTAACGAACAATTCACCCCTCCACTTT.

This chain connects TRBV12-3 or TRBV12-4 to TRBJ1-1, with 9 bases fitting TRBD1. Trimming cost V 5 bases and J 0 bases; bases outside gene matches: 10. CDR3 length: 17 amino acids. The CDR3 here is CASSPGTGRRMNTEAFF. DNA of the CDR3: TGTGCCAGCAGTCCAGGGACAGGGCGCCGTATGAACACTGAAGCTTTCTTT.

This clonotype was picked up a small number of times. The rearrangement joins TRBV11-2 to TRBJ2-2, with a possible D match to TRBD2 (6 bases). CDR3 length equals 17 residues. Germline V gene sequence: CDR1 SGHAT, CDR2 FQNNGV. V lost 3 bases, J lost 0 bases, and 14 bases lay in between. CDR3 sequence (DNA): TGTGCCAGCAGCTTTTCAGGCACTAGCCCGAACACCGGGGAGCTGTTTTTT. Amino acid sequence: CASSFSGTSPNTGELFF.

This clonotype appeared many times. The chain couples TRBV6-5 to TRBJ2-1; 7 bases line up with TRBD1. This CDR3 region has 14 residues. Germline CDR1 MNHEY, CDR2 SVGAGI. V shed 4 bases and J 7 bases; nucleotides not matched to a gene: 7. The chain's CDR3 is CASSFYRGRNEQFF. The CDR3 region has the DNA TGTGCCAGCAGTTTCTACAGGGGTAGGAATGAGCAGTTCTTC.

This clonotype was found many times. J is TRBJ1-1 and V is TRBV19, with D maybe TRBD1 (6 bases). V gave up 1 base and J gave up 5 bases, with 14 bases separating them. The V gene's germline CDR1 is LNHDA and CDR2 SQIVND (reference sequence). The CDR3 sequence is 15 residues long. The CDR3: CASSIVSGAGTEAFF. DNA for the CDR3: TGTGCCAGTAGTATAGTATCAGGGGCAGGAACTGAAGCTTTCTTT.

This clonotype has just a few counts. The rearrangement uses TRBV20-1 and TRBJ2-1; 9 nucleotides line up with TRBD2. The CDR3 runs to 17 residues. Unmatched junction bases numbered 19, after V lost 6 bases and J lost 7 bases. From germline, CDR1 is DFQATT and CDR2 SNEGSKA (reference sequence). CDR3 sequence: CSASHPVRGGARNEQFF. CDR3 bases: TGCAGTGCCTCCCACCCGGTCCGCGGGGGGGCGCGAAATGAGCAGTTCTTC.

This clonotype was counted ten times or more. The chain joins TRBV10-1 to TRBJ2-1, with 11 bases fitting TRBD2. The CDR3 length is 15 residues. Germline assignment: CDR1 WNHNN and CDR2 SYGVQD (reference sequence). J gave up 4 bases and V 6 bases, and 5 bases lay outside the gene matches. CDR3 in DNA: TGCGCCAGCAGCCGAAGACTAGCGGGGTACAATGAGCAGTTCTTC. Translating it yields CASSRRLAGYNEQFF.

This clonotype has just a few counts. The J gene is TRBJ2-7, the V gene TRBV19; D is possibly TRBD1 (5 bases). V lost 0 bases and J lost 1, with 10 bases in between. This CDR3 has 15 residues. From germline, CDR1 is LNHDA and CDR2 SQIVND (reference sequence). The CDR3 spells CASSIDRAGSYEQYF. Written as DNA, the CDR3 is TGTGCCAGTAGTATAGACAGGGCTGGATCCTACGAGCAGTACTTC. Complete variable domain (other parts from reference TRBV19 and TRBJ2-7): DGGITQSPKYLFRKEGQNVTLSCEQNLNHDAMYWYRQDPGQGLRLIYYSQIVNDFQKGDIAEGYSVSREKKESFPLTVTSAQKNPTAFYLCASSIDRAGSYEQYFGPGTRLTVT.

This clonotype was detected ten times or more. The rearrangement uses TRBV15 and TRBJ2-1; 8 bases map to TRBD2. The CDR3 has 16 residues. J gave up 7 bases and V 0 bases, and 8 bases lay outside the gene matches. Germline CDR1 LNHNV, CDR2 YYDKDF (reference sequence). The chain's CDR3 is CATSRDAGRAKNEQFF. CDR3 nucleotide sequence: TGTGCCACCAGCAGAGATGCCGGGAGGGCGAAAAATGAGCAGTTCTTC.

In this sample, this clonotype turned up many times. The V gene is TRBV5-1, the J gene TRBJ2-7, with 7 bases identical to TRBD1. Per the germline V gene, CDR1 is SGHRS and CDR2 is YFSETQ. The CDR3 has 14 amino acids. The trim removed 5 bases at V and 2 bases at J, leaving 7 bases unmatched. The CDR3 here is CASSQGQRPYEQYF. The CDR3 nucleotides are TGCGCCAGCAGTCAGGGACAGAGACCCTACGAGCAGTACTTC.

This chain connects TRBV5-1 to TRBJ1-1; tentative D call: TRBD1 (5 bases). Trimming stripped 4 bases from V and 1 base from J, with 11 bases between. The CDR3 is 14 amino acids. The V gene's germline CDR1 is SGHRS and CDR2 YFSETQ. The CDR3 nucleotides are TGCGCCAGCAGCCGGGGACCAGGGAACACTGAAGCTTTCTTT. This sequence encodes CASSRGPGNTEAFF.

This clonotype was found many times. The chain couples TRBV12-3 or TRBV12-4 to TRBJ1-2, with D unresolved. This CDR3 region has 13 residues. The V end was cut by 1 base, the J end by 7 bases, with 10 bases between. CDR3 DNA sequence: TGTGCCAGCAGTTTAGACCCGAGAGCTGGCTACACCTTC. As protein: CASSLDPRAGYTF.

At least ten counts were recorded for this clonotype. This sequence joins TRBV7-2 and TRBJ2-7; 7 bases line up with TRBD1. Germline CDR1 SGHTA, CDR2 FQGNSA. The CDR3 is made up of 12 amino acids. V was clipped by 5 bases and J by 5 bases; unmatched bases: 3. The DNA for the CDR3 is TGTGCCAGCAGCCTAAGGGGGCACGAGCAGTACTTC. Translated: CASSLRGHEQYF. Combining the CDR3 with reference TRBV7-2 and TRBJ2-7 gives the whole variable domain GAGVSQSPSNKVTEKGKDVELRCDPISGHTALYWYRQSLGQGLEFLIYFQGNSAPDKSGLPSDRFSAERTGGSVSTLTIQRTQQEDSAVYLCASSLRGHEQYFGPGTRLTVT.

This clonotype has at least ten counts. V and J are TRBV12-3 or TRBV12-4 and TRBJ2-1, with 7 bases aligning to TRBD2. Losses at the gene ends were 6 bases for V and 8 bases for J; bases not matched to a gene: 10. The CDR3 covers 14 residues. The DNA for the CDR3 is TGTGCCAGCAGGGTAGCGGGTCCTCGGTATGAGCAGTTCTTC. Translated: CASRVAGPRYEQFF.

This clonotype was detected ten times or more. This chain links TRBV28 with TRBJ2-2; either TRBD1 or TRBD2 may fit D (6 bases each). Trimming pared 2 bases from V and 5 bases from J, leaving 15 bases between. Germline-derived CDR1 and CDR2 are MDHEN and SYDVKM. CDR3 length equals 16 residues. The CDR3 reads CASSLKGGWGTGELFF. The CDR3 DNA follows: TGTGCCAGCAGTTTAAAGGGGGGCTGGGGAACCGGGGAGCTGTTTTTT.

This clonotype was seen a few times. CDR3 protein: CASRGGGARDEQFF. CDR3 nucleotides: TGTGCCAGCCGGGGCGGGGGGGCCAGGGATGAGCAGTTCTTC. The V gene is TRBV6-2 or TRBV6-3, the J gene TRBJ2-1, with 9 bases matching TRBD2. This CDR3 is 14 amino acids long. The J segment lost 8 bases and the V segment lost 8 bases, leaving 10 bases of the junction unmatched. CDR1 is MNHEY and CDR2 is SVGEGT in the germline V gene.

The V call is TRBV29-1, the J call TRBJ1-5; possible D gene TRBD1, 6 bases. The CDR3 runs to 12 residues. Germline CDR1 reads SQVTM; CDR2 reads ANQGSEA. The ends were cut back, 4 bases at V and 7 bases at J, with 11 bases in the middle. The CDR3 DNA follows: TGCAGCGTTGGTACAGGGTTACAGCCCCAGCATTTT. Amino acid sequence: CSVGTGLQPQHF. The entire variable domain, with the rest obtained from reference TRBV29-1 and TRBJ1-5, is as follows: SAVISQKPSRDICQRGTSLTIQCQVDSQVTMMFWYRQQPGQSLTLIATANQGSEATYESGFVIDKFPISRPNLTFSTLTVSNMSPEDSSIYLCSVGTGLQPQHFGDGTRLSIL.

This clonotype has just a few counts. The chain uses TRBV7-2 and TRBJ2-5, with a possible D match to TRBD2 (5 bases). The V end was cut by 3 bases, the J end by 3 bases, with 5 bases between. The CDR3 length is 12 residues. Per germline, CDR1 SGHTA and CDR2 FQGNSA. DNA for the CDR3: TGTGCCAGCAGCTTGAGGGAAGAGACCCAGTACTTC. This sequence encodes CASSLREETQYF.

This clonotype was observed a handful of times. The chain combines TRBV7-6 with TRBJ2-2; TRBD2 might be the D (5 bases). This CDR3 comprises 16 residues. Germline loops: CDR1 SGHVS, CDR2 FNYEAQ. The V and J ends lost 4 bases and 7 bases respectively, with 19 bases between them. The CDR3 coding sequence is TGTGCCAGCAGCTCGCCTAGAGGGCCAGTGAGCGGGGAGCTGTTTTTT. This encodes CASSSPRGPVSGELFF.

This clonotype came up many times. The rearrangement uses TRBV6-5 and TRBJ1-5, with a tentative D call TRBD1 (5 bases). V was cut by 5 bases and J by 0 bases, with 14 bases left in between. This CDR3 is built from 16 residues. The germline gives CDR1 MNHEY, CDR2 SVGAGI. CDR3 region: CASSQYRDLSNQPQHF. Here the CDR3 DNA reads TGTGCCAGCAGTCAATATAGGGACCTTAGCAATCAGCCCCAGCATTTT.

This clonotype was recorded once. CDR3 region: CSVLSARGSSYEQYF. Here the CDR3 DNA reads TGCAGCGTCCTCTCCGCCAGGGGCTCTTCCTACGAGCAGTACTTC. This chain uses TRBV29-1 with TRBJ2-7, with a possible D match to TRBD1 (6 bases). The ends were cut back, 6 bases at V and 1 base at J, with 19 bases in the middle. CDR1 is SQVTM, CDR2 ANQGSEA, per germline. The CDR3 has 15 residues.

This clonotype has more than one count but fewer than ten. The chain carries TRBV12-3 or TRBV12-4 and TRBJ1-2; D unresolved. V lost 3 bases and J lost 4, with 15 bases in between. CDR3 length equals 15 residues. The CDR3 sequence is CASSFRQAPIYGYTF. The CDR3, as DNA: TGTGCCAGCAGTTTCCGCCAAGCACCCATCTATGGCTACACCTTC.

The chain employs TRBV6-5 and TRBJ1-2, with D hard to call. Looked up from germline, CDR1 is MNHEY and CDR2 is SVGAGI. There are 15 residues in the CDR3. V was trimmed by 5 bases and J by 0 bases, leaving 13 bases between them. CDR3 residues: CASSETGDTNYGYTF. The CDR3 DNA reads TGTGCCAGCAGTGAGACTGGGGATACTAACTATGGCTACACCTTC.

This clonotype has ten or more counts. V and J are TRBV29-1 and TRBJ1-2; D may be TRBD1 (5 bases). The CDR3 length is 13 residues. Per the germline V gene, CDR1 is SQVTM and CDR2 is ANQGSEA. Trimming removed 2 bases at V and 5 bases at J, with 12 bases between. CDR3 in amino acids: CSVEIQGIYGYTF. The CDR3, as DNA: TGCAGCGTTGAAATCCAGGGAATTTATGGCTACACCTTC.